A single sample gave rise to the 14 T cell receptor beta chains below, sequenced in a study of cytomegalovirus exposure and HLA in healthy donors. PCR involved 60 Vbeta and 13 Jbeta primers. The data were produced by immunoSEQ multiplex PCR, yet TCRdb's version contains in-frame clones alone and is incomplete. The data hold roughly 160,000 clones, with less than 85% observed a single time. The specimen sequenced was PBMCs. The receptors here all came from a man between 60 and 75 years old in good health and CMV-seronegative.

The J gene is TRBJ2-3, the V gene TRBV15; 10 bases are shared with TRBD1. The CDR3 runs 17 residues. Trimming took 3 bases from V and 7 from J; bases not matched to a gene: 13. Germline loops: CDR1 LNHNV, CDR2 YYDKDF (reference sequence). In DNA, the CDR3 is TGTGCCACCAGCAGCCCCCTTCCGGGACAGGGGAGGCATACGCAGTATTTT. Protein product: CATSSPLPGQGRHTQYF.

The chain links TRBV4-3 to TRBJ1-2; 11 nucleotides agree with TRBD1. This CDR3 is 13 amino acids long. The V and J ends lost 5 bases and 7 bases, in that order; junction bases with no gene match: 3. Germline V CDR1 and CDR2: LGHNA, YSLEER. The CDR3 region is CASSSDRGPGYTF. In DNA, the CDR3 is TGCGCCAGCAGCTCGGACAGGGGGCCTGGCTACACCTTC.

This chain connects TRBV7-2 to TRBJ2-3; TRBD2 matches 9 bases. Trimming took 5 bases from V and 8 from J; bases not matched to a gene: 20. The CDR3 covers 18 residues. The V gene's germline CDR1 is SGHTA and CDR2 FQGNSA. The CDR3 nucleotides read TGTGCCAGCAGCCCAATACCCCGGCTAGCGGGGCCGCCCCGTACGCAGTATTTT. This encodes CASSPIPRLAGPPRTQYF.

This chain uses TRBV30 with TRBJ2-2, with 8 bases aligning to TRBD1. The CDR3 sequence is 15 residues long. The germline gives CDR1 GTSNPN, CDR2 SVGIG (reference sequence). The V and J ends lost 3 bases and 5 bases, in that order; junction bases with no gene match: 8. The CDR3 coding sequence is TGTGCCTGGAGGAAGCAGGGGGCTGGAACCGGGGAGCTGTTTTTT. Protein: CAWRKQGAGTGELFF.

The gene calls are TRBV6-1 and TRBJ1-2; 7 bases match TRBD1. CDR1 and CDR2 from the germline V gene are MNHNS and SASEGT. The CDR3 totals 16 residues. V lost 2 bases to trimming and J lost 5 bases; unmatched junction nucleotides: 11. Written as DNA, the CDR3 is TGTGCCAGCAGTGAATTCCAAACAGGGGTAGTGTATGGCTACACCTTC. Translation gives CASSEFQTGVVYGYTF.

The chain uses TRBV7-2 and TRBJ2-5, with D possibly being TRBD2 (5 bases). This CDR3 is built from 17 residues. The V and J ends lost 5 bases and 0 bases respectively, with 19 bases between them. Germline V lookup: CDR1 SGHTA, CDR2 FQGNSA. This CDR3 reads CASSPPQAANYQETQYF. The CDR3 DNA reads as TGTGCCAGCAGCCCCCCCCAAGCGGCCAACTACCAAGAGACCCAGTACTTC.

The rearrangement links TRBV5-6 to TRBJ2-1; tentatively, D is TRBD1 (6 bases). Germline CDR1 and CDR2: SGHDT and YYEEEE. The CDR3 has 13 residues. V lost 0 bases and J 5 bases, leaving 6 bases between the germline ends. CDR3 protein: CASSLGQDNEQFF. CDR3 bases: TGTGCCAGCAGCTTGGGACAGGACAATGAGCAGTTCTTC.

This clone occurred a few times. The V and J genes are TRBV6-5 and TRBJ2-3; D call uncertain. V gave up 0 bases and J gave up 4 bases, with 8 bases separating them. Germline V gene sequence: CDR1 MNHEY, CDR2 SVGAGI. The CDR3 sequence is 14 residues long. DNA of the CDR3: TGTGCCAGCAGTTACTCCGGTGCGGCAGATACGCAGTATTTT. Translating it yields CASSYSGAADTQYF.

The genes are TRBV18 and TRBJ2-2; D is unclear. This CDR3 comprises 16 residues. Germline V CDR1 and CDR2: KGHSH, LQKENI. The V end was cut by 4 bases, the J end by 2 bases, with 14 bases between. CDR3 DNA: TGTGCCAGCTCACGTACAGAGCTCCTAAACACCGGGGAGCTGTTTTTT. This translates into CASSRTELLNTGELFF.

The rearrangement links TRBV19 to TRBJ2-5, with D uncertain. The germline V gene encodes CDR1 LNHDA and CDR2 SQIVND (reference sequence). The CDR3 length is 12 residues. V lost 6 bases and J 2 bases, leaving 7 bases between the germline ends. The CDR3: CASSAVQETQYF. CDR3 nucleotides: TGTGCCAGTAGCGCAGTACAAGAGACCCAGTACTTC.

The DNA of the CDR3 is TGCGCCAGCAGCTGGACAGGGGGCGACTATGGCTACACCTTC. It yields the protein CASSWTGGDYGYTF. The chain uses TRBV5-1 and TRBJ1-2, with 11 bases lining up with TRBD1. This CDR3 comprises 14 residues. Germline CDR1 reads SGHRS; CDR2 reads YFSETQ. Trimming at V came to 3 bases and at J to 3 bases, leaving 1 base not matched to a gene.

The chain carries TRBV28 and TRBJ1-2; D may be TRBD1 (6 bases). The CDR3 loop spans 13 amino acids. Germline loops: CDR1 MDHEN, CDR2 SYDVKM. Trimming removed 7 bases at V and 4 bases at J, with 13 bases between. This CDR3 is CASTTGTVYGYTF. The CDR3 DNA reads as TGTGCCAGCACCACAGGGACCGTCTATGGCTACACCTTC.

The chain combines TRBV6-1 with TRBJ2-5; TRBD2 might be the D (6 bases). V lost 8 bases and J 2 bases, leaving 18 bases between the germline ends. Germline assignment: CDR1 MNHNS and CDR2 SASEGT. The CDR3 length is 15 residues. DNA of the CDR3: TGTGCCAGCCGCCAGGAGGGTACTATACAAGAGACCCAGTACTTC. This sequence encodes CASRQEGTIQETQYF.

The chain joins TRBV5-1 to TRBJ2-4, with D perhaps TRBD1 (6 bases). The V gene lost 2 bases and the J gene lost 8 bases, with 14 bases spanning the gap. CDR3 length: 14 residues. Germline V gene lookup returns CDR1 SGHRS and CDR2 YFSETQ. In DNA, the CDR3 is TGCGCCAGCAGCTTTCACAGGGCTAGGGACATTCAGTACTTC. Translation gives CASSFHRARDIQYF. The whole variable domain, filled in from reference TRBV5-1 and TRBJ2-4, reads KAGVTQTPRYLIKTRGQQVTLSCSPISGHRSVSWYQQTPGQGLQFLFEYFSETQRNKGNFPGRFSGRQFSNSRSEMNVSTLELGDSALYLCASSFHRARDIQYFGAGTRLSVL.